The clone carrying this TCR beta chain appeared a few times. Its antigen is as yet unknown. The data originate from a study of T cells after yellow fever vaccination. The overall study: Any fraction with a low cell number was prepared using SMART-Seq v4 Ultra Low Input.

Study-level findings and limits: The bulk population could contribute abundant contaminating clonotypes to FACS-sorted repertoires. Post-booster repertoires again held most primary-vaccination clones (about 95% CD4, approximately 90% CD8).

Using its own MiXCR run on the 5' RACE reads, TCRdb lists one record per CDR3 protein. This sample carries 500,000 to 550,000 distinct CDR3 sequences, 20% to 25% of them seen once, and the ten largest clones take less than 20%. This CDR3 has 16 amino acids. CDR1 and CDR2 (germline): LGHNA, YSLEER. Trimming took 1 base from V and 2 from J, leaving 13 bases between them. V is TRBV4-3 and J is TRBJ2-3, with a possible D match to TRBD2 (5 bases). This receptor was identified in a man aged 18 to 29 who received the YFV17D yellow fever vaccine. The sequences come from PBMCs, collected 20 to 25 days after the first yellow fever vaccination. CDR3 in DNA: TGCGCCAGCAGCCAAGCTTCCAGCGGACCCACAGATACGCAGTATTTT. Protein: CASSQASSGPTDTQYF.